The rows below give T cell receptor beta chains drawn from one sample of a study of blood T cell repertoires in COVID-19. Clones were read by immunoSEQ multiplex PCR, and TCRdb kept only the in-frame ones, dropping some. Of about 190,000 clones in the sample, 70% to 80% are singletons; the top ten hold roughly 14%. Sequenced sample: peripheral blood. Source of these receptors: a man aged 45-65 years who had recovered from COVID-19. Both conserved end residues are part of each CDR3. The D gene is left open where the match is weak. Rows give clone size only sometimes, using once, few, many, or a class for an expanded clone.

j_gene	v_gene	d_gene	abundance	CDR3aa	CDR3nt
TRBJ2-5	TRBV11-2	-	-	CASSLALPETQYF	TGTGCCAGCAGCTTAGCCCTCCCGGAGACCCAGTACTTC
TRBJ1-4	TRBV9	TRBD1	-	CASSVLGQGSEKLFF	TGTGCCAGCAGCGTACTGGGACAGGGGAGCGAAAAACTGTTTTTT
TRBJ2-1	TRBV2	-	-	CASLTGSYNEQFF	TGTGCCAGCTTAACCGGCTCCTACAATGAGCAGTTCTTC
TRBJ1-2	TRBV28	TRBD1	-	CASSSQGGRYGYTF	TGTGCCAGCAGTTCGCAAGGGGGCAGGTATGGCTACACCTTC
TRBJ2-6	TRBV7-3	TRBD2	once	CASSIAGGNSGANVLTF	TGTGCCAGCAGCATAGCGGGAGGGAACTCTGGGGCCAACGTCCTGACTTTC
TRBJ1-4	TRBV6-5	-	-	CASSLGGTNEKLFF	TGTGCCAGCAGTTTGGGGGGAACTAATGAAAAACTGTTTTTT
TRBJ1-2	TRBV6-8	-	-	CASSYLSVYGYTF	TGTGCCAGCAGTTACTTGTCAGTCTATGGCTACACCTTC
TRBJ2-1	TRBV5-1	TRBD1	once	CASSLADRGSDEQFF	TGCGCCAGCAGCTTGGCCGACAGGGGTAGTGATGAGCAGTTCTTC
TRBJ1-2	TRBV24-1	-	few	CATSVGDSNYGYTF	TGTGCCACCAGTGTGGGGGACTCGAACTATGGCTACACCTTC
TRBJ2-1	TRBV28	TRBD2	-	CASSLGLARGEQFF	TGTGCCAGCAGCCTAGGACTAGCCCGCGGTGAGCAGTTCTTC
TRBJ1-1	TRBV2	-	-	CASGLLQDTEAFF	TGTGCCAGCGGACTGTTGCAAGACACTGAAGCTTTCTTT
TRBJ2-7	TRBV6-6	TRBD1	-	CASSYNVGRGRDEQYF	TGTGCCAGCAGTTACAACGTCGGCAGGGGGCGCGACGAGCAGTACTTC
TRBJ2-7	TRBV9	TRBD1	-	CASSVGTGGTYEQYF	TGTGCCAGCAGCGTAGGGACAGGGGGCACCTACGAGCAGTACTTC
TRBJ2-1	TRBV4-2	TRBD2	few	CASSQEFVAGGPANEQFF	TGTGCCAGCAGCCAAGAGTTTGTAGCGGGAGGGCCCGCCAATGAGCAGTTCTTC
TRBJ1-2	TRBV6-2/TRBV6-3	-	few	CASSQDTARDYGYTF	TGTGCCAGCAGCCAGGACACCGCTCGGGACTATGGCTACACCTTC
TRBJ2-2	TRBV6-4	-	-	CASSDGAGELFF	TGTGCCAGCAGTGACGGAGCCGGGGAGCTGTTTTTT
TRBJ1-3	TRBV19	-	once	CASRMDINSGNTIYF	TGTGCCAGTAGGATGGACATCAACTCTGGAAACACCATATATTTT
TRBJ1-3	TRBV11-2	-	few	CASSLREAGNTIYF	TGTGCCAGCAGCTTACGGGAAGCTGGAAACACCATATATTTT
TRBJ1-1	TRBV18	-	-	CASSLVPGNTEAFF	TGTGCCAGCTCACTCGTACCAGGGAACACTGAAGCTTTCTTT
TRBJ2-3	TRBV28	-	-	CASSRRTVPTDTQYF	TGTGCCAGCAGTAGGAGGACAGTTCCCACAGATACGCAGTATTTT
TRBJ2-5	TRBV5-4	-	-	CASSPGGERRETQYF	TGTGCCAGCAGCCCTGGAGGGGAGAGGAGAGAGACCCAGTACTTC
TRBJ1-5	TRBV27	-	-	CASSLSYGVPPQHF	TGTGCCAGCAGTTTAAGTTATGGAGTACCGCCCCAGCATTTT
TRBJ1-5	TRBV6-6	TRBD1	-	CASNTGGGNQPQHF	TGTGCCAGCAATACAGGGGGCGGCAATCAGCCCCAGCATTTT
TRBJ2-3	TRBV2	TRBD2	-	CASRLIAGAADTQYF	TGTGCCAGCAGATTAATAGCGGGAGCGGCAGATACGCAGTATTTT
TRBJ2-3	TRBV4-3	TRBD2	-	CASSRGLAGGPSADTQYF	TGCGCCAGCAGCCGCGGACTAGCGGGAGGGCCATCTGCAGATACGCAGTATTTT
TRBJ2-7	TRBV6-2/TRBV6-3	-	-	CASSRVGLAFLYEQYF	TGTGCCAGCAGCCGGGTGGGCCTAGCGTTTCTCTACGAGCAGTACTTC
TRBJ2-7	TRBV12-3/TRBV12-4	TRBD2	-	CASSSRSGSEQYF	TGTGCCAGCAGTTCCCGTAGCGGGAGCGAGCAGTACTTC
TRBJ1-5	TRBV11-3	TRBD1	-	CASSLFLSSGQGEQPQHF	TGTGCCAGCAGCTTATTTTTGTCGTCGGGACAGGGTGAACAGCCCCAGCATTTT
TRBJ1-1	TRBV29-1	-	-	CSVEIGVAEAFF	TGCAGCGTTGAAATAGGGGTCGCTGAAGCTTTCTTT
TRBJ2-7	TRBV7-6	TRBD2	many	CASSPETSGRYEQYF	TGTGCCAGCAGCCCAGAGACTAGCGGGAGGTACGAGCAGTACTTC
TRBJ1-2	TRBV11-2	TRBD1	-	CASSATGDGYTF	TGTGCCAGCAGCGCGACAGGGGATGGCTACACCTTC
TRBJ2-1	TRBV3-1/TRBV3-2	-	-	CASGSPGQNNEQFF	TGTGCCAGCGGAAGCCCGGGACAAAACAATGAGCAGTTCTTC
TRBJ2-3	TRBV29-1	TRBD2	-	CSVESSGRDGTDTQYF	TGCAGCGTTGAGTCTAGCGGGAGAGATGGCACAGATACGCAGTATTTT
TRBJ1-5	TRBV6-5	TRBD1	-	CASSRTGQSNQPQHF	TGTGCCAGCAGCCGGACGGGACAGAGCAATCAGCCCCAGCATTTT
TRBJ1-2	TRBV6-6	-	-	CASSIMEENGYTF	TGTGCCAGCAGCATCATGGAGGAGAATGGCTACACCTTC
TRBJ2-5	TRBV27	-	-	CASRAGQGLIGTQYF	TGTGCCAGCAGGGCCGGGCAGGGGTTAATAGGGACCCAGTACTTC
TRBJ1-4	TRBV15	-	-	CATSRERATNEKLFF	TGTGCCACCAGCAGAGAGAGGGCAACTAATGAAAAACTGTTTTTT
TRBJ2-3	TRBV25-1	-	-	CASSESGTDTQYF	TGTGCCAGCAGTGAGTCAGGCACAGATACGCAGTATTTT
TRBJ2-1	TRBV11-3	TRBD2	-	CASSSGTSLVYEQFF	TGTGCCAGCAGCTCCGGGACTAGCCTTGTTTATGAGCAGTTCTTC
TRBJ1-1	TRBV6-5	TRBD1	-	CASTTGSGNTEAFF	TGTGCCAGCACGACAGGGTCGGGGAACACTGAAGCTTTCTTT
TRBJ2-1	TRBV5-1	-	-	CASSLVGGQYNEQFF	TGCGCCAGCAGCTTGGTAGGCGGACAGTACAATGAGCAGTTCTTC